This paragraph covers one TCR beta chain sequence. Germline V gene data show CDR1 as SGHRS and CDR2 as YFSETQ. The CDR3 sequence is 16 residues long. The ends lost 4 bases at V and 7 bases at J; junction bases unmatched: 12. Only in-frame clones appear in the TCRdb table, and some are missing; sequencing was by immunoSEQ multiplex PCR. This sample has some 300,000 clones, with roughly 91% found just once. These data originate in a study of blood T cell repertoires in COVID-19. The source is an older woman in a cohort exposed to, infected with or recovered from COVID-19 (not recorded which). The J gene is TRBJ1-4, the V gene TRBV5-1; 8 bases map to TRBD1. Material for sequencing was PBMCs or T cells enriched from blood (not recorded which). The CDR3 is CASSQQGALTGEKLFF. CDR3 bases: TGCGCCAGCAGCCAGCAGGGGGCGTTAACTGGTGAAAAACTGTTTTTT.